A single sample is the source of the 3 T cell receptor beta chains below, sequenced in a study of metastatic and nonmetastatic thyroid tumors. Via MiXCR, TCRdb re-called the PCR reads. The table includes roughly 18,000 clones, roughly 26% detected once. Patients underwent thyroid surgery, and none had received any treatment before it. Sequencing input: tumor tissue. The origin of the receptors is a female donor with papillary thyroid cancer or a benign thyroid nodule (not recorded which). Some clones in this sample may be carry-over from other donors' samples.

Only a few counts were recorded for this clone. J is TRBJ1-2 and V is TRBV6-1; tentatively, D is TRBD1 (6 bases). The CDR3 consists of 13 residues. CDR1 is MNHNS, CDR2 SASEGT, per germline. V lost 7 bases, J lost 2 bases, and 11 bases lay in between. The CDR3 nucleotides are TGTGCCAGCACCATAGACAGGAACTATGGCTACACCTTC. Residues: CASTIDRNYGYTF.

This clone showed up just a few times. The rearrangement joins TRBV2 to TRBJ2-5; no definite D call. V gave up 3 bases and J gave up 4 bases, with 6 bases separating them. Germline-derived CDR1 and CDR2 are SNHLY and FYNNEI. CDR3 length equals 12 residues. This chain's CDR3 is CASSDYGETQYF. The CDR3 DNA is TGTGCCAGCAGTGACTATGGAGAGACCCAGTACTTC.

Ten or more counts support this clone. The chain links TRBV24-1 to TRBJ2-1; 10 positions agree with TRBD1. Trimming at V came to 9 bases and at J to 8 bases, leaving 6 bases not matched to a gene. Germline V CDR1 and CDR2: KGHDR, SFDVKD. This CDR3 contains 13 residues. The CDR3 nucleotides are TGTGCCACCCGGGACAGGGGCTTCGATGAGCAGTTCTTC. This gives the protein CATRDRGFDEQFF.